This T cell receptor (beta chain) originates from a study of control samples from healthy donors and cancer patients. Germline V gene lookup returns CDR1 MNHEY and CDR2 SVGAGI. The CDR3 has 14 amino acids. V lost 0 bases and J 4 bases, leaving 8 bases between the germline ends. Profiled with immunoSEQ multiplex PCR; TCRdb holds only in-frame clones, not every one. The table has around 80,000 clones, about 88% seen once. This TCR came from a woman between 50 and 59 years old in good health. The chain uses TRBV6-5 and TRBJ2-3; D is unresolved. Material: blood. The CDR3 reads CASSYSKWSDTQYF. The CDR3 DNA follows: TGTGCCAGCAGTTACTCGAAGTGGTCAGATACGCAGTATTTT.